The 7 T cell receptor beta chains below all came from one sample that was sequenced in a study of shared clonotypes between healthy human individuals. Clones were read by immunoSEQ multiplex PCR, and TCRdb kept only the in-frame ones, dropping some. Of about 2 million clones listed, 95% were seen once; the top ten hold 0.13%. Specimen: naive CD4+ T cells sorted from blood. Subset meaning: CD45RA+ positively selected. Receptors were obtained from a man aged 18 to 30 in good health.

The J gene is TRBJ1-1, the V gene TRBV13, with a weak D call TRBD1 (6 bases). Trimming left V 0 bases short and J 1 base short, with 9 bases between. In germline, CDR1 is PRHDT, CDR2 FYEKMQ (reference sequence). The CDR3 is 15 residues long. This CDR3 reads CASSLGTGKNTEAFF. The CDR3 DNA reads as TGTGCCAGCAGCTTAGGAACAGGGAAGAACACTGAAGCTTTCTTT.

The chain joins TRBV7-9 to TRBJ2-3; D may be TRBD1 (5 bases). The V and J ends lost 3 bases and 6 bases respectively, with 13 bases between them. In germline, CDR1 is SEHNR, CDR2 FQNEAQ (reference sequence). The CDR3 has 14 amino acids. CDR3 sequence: CASSLPRAGDTQYF. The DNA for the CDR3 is TGTGCCAGCAGCTTGCCCAGGGCAGGTGATACGCAGTATTTT.

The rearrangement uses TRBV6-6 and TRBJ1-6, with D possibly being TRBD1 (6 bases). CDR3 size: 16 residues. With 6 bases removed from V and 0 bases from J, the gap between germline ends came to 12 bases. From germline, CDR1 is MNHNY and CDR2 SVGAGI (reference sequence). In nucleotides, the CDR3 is TGTGCCAGCAGGGATGGACAGAGCTCCTATAATTCACCCCTCCACTTT. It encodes CASRDGQSSYNSPLHF.

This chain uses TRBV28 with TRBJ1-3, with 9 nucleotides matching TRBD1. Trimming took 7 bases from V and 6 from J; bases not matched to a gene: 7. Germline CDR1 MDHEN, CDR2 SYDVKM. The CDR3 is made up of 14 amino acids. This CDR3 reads CASISDRGTNTIYF. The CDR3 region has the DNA TGTGCCAGCATTTCGGACAGGGGAACAAACACCATATATTTT. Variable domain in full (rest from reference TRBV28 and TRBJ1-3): DVKVTQSSRYLVKRTGEKVFLECVQDMDHENMFWYRQDPGLGLRLIYFSYDVKMKEKGDIPEGYSVSREKKERFSLILESASTNQTSMYLCASISDRGTNTIYFGEGSWLTVV.

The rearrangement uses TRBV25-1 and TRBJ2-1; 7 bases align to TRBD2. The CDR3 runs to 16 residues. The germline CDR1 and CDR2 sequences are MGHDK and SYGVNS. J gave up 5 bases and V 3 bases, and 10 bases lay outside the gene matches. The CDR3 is CASSDQRTSSDNEQFF. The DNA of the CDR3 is TGTGCCAGCAGTGATCAAAGGACTAGTTCAGACAATGAGCAGTTCTTC.

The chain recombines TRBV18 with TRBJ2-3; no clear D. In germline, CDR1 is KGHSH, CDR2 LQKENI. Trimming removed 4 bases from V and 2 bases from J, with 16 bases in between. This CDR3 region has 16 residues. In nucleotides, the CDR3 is TGTGCCAGCTCACTACCGGGCGTGGCCTTCACAGATACGCAGTATTTT. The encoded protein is CASSLPGVAFTDTQYF.

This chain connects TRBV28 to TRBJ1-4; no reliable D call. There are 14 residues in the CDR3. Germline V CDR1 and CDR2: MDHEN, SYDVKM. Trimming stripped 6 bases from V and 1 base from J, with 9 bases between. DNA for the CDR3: TGTGCCAGCAGCCGGGATGGAACTAATGAAAAACTGTTTTTT. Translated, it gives CASSRDGTNEKLFF.